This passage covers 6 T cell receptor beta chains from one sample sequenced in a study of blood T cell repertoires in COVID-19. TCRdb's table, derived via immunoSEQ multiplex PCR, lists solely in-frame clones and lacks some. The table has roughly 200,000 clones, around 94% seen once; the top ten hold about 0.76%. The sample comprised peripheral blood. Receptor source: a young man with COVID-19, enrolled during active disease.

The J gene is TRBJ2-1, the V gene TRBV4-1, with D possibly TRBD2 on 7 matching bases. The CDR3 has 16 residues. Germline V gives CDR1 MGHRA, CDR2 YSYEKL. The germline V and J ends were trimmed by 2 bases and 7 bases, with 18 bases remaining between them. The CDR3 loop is CASSQNAGAVWNEQFF. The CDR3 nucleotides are TGCGCCAGCAGCCAAAACGCGGGGGCCGTGTGGAATGAGCAGTTCTTC.

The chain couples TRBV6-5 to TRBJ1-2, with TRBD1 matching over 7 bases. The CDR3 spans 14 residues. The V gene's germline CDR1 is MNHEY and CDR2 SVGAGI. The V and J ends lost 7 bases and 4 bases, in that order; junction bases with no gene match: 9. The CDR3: CASTYRGSVYGYTF. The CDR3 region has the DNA TGTGCCAGCACCTACAGGGGTAGTGTCTATGGCTACACCTTC.

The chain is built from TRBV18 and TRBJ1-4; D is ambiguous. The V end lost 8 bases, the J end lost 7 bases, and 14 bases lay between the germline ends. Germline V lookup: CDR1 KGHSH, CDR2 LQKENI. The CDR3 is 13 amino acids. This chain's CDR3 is CASRLNSGEKLFF. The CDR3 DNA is TGTGCCAGCCGACTGAACTCGGGTGAAAAACTGTTTTTT.

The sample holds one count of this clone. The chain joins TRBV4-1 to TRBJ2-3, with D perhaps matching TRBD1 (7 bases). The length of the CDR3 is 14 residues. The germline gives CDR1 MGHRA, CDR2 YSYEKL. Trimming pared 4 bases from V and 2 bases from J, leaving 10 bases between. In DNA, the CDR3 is TGCGCCAGCAGCCCAGGGGGGCCCACAGATACGCAGTATTTT. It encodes CASSPGGPTDTQYF.

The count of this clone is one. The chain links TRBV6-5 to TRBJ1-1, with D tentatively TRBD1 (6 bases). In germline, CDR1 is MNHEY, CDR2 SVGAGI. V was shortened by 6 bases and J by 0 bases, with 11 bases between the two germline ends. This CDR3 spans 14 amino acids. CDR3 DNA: TGTGCCAGCAGAAGACAGGTAATGAACACTGAAGCTTTCTTT. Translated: CASRRQVMNTEAFF.

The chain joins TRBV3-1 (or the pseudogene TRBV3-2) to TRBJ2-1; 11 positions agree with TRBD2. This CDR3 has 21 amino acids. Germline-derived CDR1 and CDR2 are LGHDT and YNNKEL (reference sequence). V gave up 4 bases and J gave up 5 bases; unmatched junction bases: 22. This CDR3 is CASSRLFLAGGSSRGDNEQFF. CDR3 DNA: TGTGCCAGCAGCCGCCTCTTTCTAGCGGGGGGATCCTCCCGGGGAGACAATGAGCAGTTCTTC.